This TCR beta chain emerged from a study of T-cell reconstitution after alpha-beta-depleted transplantation in children. Whole-study results and caveats: For some patients, TCRbeta diversity was high at day 60 because of recipient T cells and thymic progenitors that survived.

About this clonotype: Its antigen is as yet unknown.

Preparing the TCRbeta library involved the use of unique molecular identifiers. One entry per CDR3 protein results from TCRdb running MiXCR on the PCR reads. The table shows just under 350,000 distinct CDR3 sequences, with roughly 15% occurring only once. Looked up from germline, CDR1 is SGHTA and CDR2 is FQGTGA. J lost 1 base, V lost 3 bases, and 5 bases had no gene match. The CDR3 has 16 amino acids. The sequences come from PBMCs, mostly from graft donor cells, collected 360 days after TCRalphabeta/CD19-depleted stem cell transplant. This TCR derives from a male patient aged 2-10 years who had a stem cell transplant for acute lymphoblastic leukemia, so the T cells may come from the graft donor. The chain couples TRBV7-3 to TRBJ2-1; 8 positions match TRBD2. Here the CDR3 DNA reads TGTGCCAGCAGCTTCCGAGCGGGAGCGTCCTACAATGAGCAGTTCTTC. Translated, it gives CASSFRAGASYNEQFF. Using reference TRBV7-3 and TRBJ2-1 for the parts outside the CDR3, the full variable domain is GAGVSQTPSNKVTEKGKYVELRCDPISGHTALYWYRQSLGQGPEFLIYFQGTGAADDSGLPNDRFFAVRPEGSVSTLKIQRTERGDSAVYLCASSFRAGASYNEQFFGPGTRLTVL.